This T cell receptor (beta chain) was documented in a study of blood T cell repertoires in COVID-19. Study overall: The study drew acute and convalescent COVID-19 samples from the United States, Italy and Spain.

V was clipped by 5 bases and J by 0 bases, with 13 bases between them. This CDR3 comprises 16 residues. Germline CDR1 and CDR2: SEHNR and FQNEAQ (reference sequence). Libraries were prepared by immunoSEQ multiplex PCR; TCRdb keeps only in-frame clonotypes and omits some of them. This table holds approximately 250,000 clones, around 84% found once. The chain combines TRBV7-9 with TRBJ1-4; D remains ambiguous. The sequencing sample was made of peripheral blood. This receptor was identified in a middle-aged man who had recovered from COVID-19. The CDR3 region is CASSLTSGATNEKLFF. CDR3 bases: TGTGCCAGCAGCCTTACATCAGGTGCAACTAATGAAAAACTGTTTTTT.